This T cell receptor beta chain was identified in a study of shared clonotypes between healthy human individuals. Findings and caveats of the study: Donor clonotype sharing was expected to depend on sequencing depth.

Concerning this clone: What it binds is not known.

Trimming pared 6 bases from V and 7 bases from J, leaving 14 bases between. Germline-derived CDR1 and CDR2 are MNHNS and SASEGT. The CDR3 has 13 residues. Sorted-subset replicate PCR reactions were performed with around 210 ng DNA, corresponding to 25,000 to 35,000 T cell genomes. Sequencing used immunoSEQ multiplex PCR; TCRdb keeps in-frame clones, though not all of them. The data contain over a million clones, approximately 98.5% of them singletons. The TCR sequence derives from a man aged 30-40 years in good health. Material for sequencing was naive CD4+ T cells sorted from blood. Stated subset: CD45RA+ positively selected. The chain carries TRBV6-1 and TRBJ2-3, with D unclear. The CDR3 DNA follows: TGTGCCAGCAGACCCACCGGGCTTTATACGCAGTATTTT. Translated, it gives CASRPTGLYTQYF.